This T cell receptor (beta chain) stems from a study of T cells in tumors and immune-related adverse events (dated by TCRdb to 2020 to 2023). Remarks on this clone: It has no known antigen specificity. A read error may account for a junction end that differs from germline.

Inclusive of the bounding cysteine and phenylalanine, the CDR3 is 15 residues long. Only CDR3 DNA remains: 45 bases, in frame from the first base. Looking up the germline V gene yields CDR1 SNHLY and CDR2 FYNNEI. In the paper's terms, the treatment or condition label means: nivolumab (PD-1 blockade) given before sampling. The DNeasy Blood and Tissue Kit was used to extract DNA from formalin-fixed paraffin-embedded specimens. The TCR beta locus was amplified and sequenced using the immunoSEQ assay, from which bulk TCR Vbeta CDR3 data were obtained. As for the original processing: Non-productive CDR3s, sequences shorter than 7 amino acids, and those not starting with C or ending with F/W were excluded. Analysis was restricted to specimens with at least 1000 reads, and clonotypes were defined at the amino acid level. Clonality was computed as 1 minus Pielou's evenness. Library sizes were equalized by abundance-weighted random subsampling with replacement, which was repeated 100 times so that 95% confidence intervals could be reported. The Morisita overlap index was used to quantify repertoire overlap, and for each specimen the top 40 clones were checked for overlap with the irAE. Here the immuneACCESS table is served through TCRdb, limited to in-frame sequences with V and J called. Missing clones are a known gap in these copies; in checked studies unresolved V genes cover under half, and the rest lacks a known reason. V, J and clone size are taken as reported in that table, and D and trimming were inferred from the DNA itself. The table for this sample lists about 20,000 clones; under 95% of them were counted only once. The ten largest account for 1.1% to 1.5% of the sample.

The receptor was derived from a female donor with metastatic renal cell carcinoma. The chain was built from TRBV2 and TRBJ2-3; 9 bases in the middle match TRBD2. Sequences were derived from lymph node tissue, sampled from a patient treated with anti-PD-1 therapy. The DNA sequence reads TGTGCCAGCAGTGGTCTAGCGGGGCACACAAATACGCAGTATTTT. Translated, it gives CASSGLAGHTNTQYF.